The rows below give T cell receptor beta chains drawn from one sample of a study of T cell responses to AZD1222 COVID-19 vaccine. Here immunoSEQ multiplex PCR was the method, and the copy in TCRdb shows in-frame clones only, minus some. This table holds tens of thousands of clones, 80% to 90% found once. The specimen was peripheral blood, collected 28 days after the second AZD1222 dose. These receptors were collected from an adult who received the AZD1222 COVID-19 vaccine. Each CDR3 is given with its conserved first and last residue. The D gene is left open where the match is weak. Clone size, where shown, is once, few, many, or a class for clones that have expanded.

NA,TRBV19,NA,TRBJ1-1,CASSSGGNTEAFF,TGTGCCAGTAGTTCGGGGGGGAACACTGAAGCTTTCTTT
NA,TRBV18,NA,TRBJ1-1,CASSPPGVGYTEAFF,TGTGCCAGCTCACCGCCCGGGGTGGGTTACACTGAAGCTTTCTTT
NA,TRBV24-1,few,TRBJ2-2,CATSEHRTEANTGELFF,TGTGCCACCAGTGAACACCGGACAGAAGCGAACACCGGGGAGCTGTTTTTT
NA,TRBV10-2,NA,TRBJ2-7,CASSETRRTSEQYF,TGCGCCAGCAGTGAGACTCGCAGGACTTCCGAGCAGTACTTC
NA,TRBV2,NA,TRBJ2-6,CASSGGRISGANVLTF,TGTGCCAGCAGTGGAGGCCGGATCTCTGGGGCCAACGTCCTGACTTTC
NA,TRBV18,NA,TRBJ2-5,CASSPERQETQYF,TGTGCCAGCTCCCCTGAGAGGCAAGAGACCCAGTACTTC
NA,TRBV5-1,few,TRBJ2-2,CASSPPGNTGELFF,TGCGCCAGCAGCCCCCCGGGTAACACCGGGGAGCTGTTTTTT
NA,TRBV19,NA,TRBJ2-5,CASRAGQAVQETQYF,TGTGCCAGTAGAGCGGGACAGGCGGTCCAAGAGACCCAGTACTTC
TRBD1,TRBV2,NA,TRBJ1-1,CASSRKLQGGVREAFF,TGTGCCAGCAGCCGTAAACTACAGGGGGGGGTCCGTGAAGCTTTCTTT
TRBD1,TRBV6-6,few,TRBJ1-2,CASSHPGGYGGYTF,TGTGCCAGCAGTCACCCAGGGGGCTACGGTGGCTACACCTTC
NA,TRBV25-1,once,TRBJ2-5,CASSELVAQYF,TGTGCCAGCAGTGAATTGGTCGCCCAGTACTTC
NA,TRBV4-1,NA,TRBJ1-5,CASSQDLISNQPQHF,TGCGCCAGCAGCCAAGATCTTATTTCCAATCAGCCCCAGCATTTT
NA,TRBV28,NA,TRBJ1-6,CASSPHNSPLHF,TGTGCCAGCAGCCCTCATAATTCACCCCTCCACTTT
TRBD1,TRBV28,NA,TRBJ1-2,CASRPGQGILHSYGYTF,TGTGCCAGCAGACCCGGACAGGGGATTTTGCACTCCTATGGCTACACCTTC
TRBD1,TRBV11-1,NA,TRBJ1-1,CASSSPLGQGTEAFF,TGTGCCAGCAGCTCGCCCTTGGGACAGGGAACTGAAGCTTTCTTT
NA,TRBV20-1,NA,TRBJ1-1,CSADSGTEAFF,TGCAGTGCCGACAGCGGCACTGAAGCTTTCTTT
NA,TRBV19,NA,TRBJ1-2,CASSIGGDGYTF,TGTGCCAGTAGTATCGGAGGGGATGGCTACACCTTC
NA,TRBV27,few,TRBJ1-6,CASSFTASPHSPLHF,TGTGCCAGCAGTTTTACAGCGAGCCCCCATTCACCCCTCCACTTT
TRBD1,TRBV10-3,NA,TRBJ1-1,CAISVNRGTRGAEAFF,TGTGCCATCAGTGTCAACAGGGGGACCCGGGGCGCTGAAGCTTTCTTT
TRBD2,TRBV5-6,NA,TRBJ2-2,CASSLEASGGPLGELFF,TGTGCCAGCAGCTTGGAGGCTAGCGGGGGGCCGCTGGGGGAGCTGTTTTTT
NA,TRBV21-1,NA,TRBJ1-4,CASSIKGTPIPTNEKLFF,TGTGCCAGCAGCATTAAAGGAACCCCCATCCCAACTAATGAAAAACTGTTTTTT
NA,TRBV18,NA,TRBJ1-3,CASSPPGGYSGNTIYF,TGTGCCAGCTCACCCCCGGGCGGATACTCTGGAAACACCATATATTTT
NA,TRBV19,NA,TRBJ1-3,CASTEVGSSGNTIYF,TGTGCCAGTACGGAGGTGGGGAGCTCTGGAAACACCATATATTTT
NA,TRBV28,NA,TRBJ1-5,CASSPRGWDQPQHF,TGTGCCAGCAGCCCCAGGGGATGGGATCAGCCCCAGCATTTT
NA,TRBV19,NA,TRBJ1-1,CASSLSGTNTEAFF,TGTGCCAGTAGTCTATCAGGGACGAACACTGAAGCTTTCTTT
NA,TRBV9,NA,TRBJ2-2,CASSLSWGGTGELFF,TGTGCCAGCAGCCTAAGTTGGGGAGGCACCGGGGAGCTGTTTTTT
NA,TRBV28,NA,TRBJ2-3,CATSTTVRGGGHTQYF,TGTGCCACCTCAACGACAGTGAGAGGCGGGGGCCATACGCAGTATTTT
NA,TRBV7-9,NA,TRBJ1-1,CASSIVSRVPEAFF,TGTGCCAGCAGCATAGTTAGCAGAGTCCCTGAAGCTTTCTTT
NA,TRBV28,NA,TRBJ1-4,CASRSTTGIINEKLFF,TGTGCCAGCAGAAGTACCACAGGGATTATTAATGAAAAACTGTTTTTT
NA,TRBV20-1,NA,TRBJ2-1,CSASLSSHSYNEQFF,TGCAGTGCTAGTCTTAGTAGCCATTCCTACAATGAGCAGTTCTTC
NA,TRBV11-1,once,TRBJ1-6,CASSPLDRDNSPLHF,TGTGCCAGCAGCCCATTGGACAGAGATAATTCACCCCTCCACTTT
NA,TRBV4-2,NA,TRBJ2-6,CASSHGATGANVLTF,TGTGCCAGCAGCCACGGGGCAACGGGGGCCAACGTCCTGACTTTC
TRBD2,TRBV5-1,NA,TRBJ2-1,CASRSGLAGVYNEQFF,TGCGCCAGCAGATCGGGACTAGCGGGGGTCTACAATGAGCAGTTCTTC
NA,TRBV4-2,NA,TRBJ1-6,CASSPTGIGSPLHF,TGTGCCAGCAGCCCAACAGGGATCGGTTCACCCCTCCACTTT
TRBD1,TRBV6-4,NA,TRBJ1-2,CASSDWGQGRGYTF,TGTGCCAGCAGTGACTGGGGACAGGGAAGGGGCTACACCTTC
TRBD1,TRBV30,NA,TRBJ2-5,CARQGYAETQYF,TGTGCCAGACAGGGGTATGCGGAGACCCAGTACTTC
NA,TRBV28,NA,TRBJ1-5,CASSPISGQQVYNQPQHF,TGTGCCAGCAGTCCTATCTCGGGGCAGCAGGTATACAATCAGCCCCAGCATTTT
TRBD1,TRBV28,NA,TRBJ2-5,CASSLSGTGVQTQYF,TGTGCCAGCAGTTTATCAGGGACAGGGGTCCAGACCCAGTACTTC
NA,TRBV15,NA,TRBJ1-2,CATSRDTLPNLNYGYTF,TGTGCCACCAGCAGAGATACGCTACCTAATTTAAACTATGGCTACACCTTC
NA,TRBV20-1,few,TRBJ2-1,CSAVQYNEQFF,TGCAGTGCAGTACAGTACAATGAGCAGTTCTTC
NA,TRBV7-2,NA,TRBJ2-6,CASSPAGANVLTF,TGTGCCAGCAGCCCTGCTGGGGCCAACGTCCTGACTTTC
NA,TRBV28,NA,TRBJ1-1,CASSVGGGRAEAFF,TGTGCCAGCTCGGTGGGGGGAGGTCGGGCTGAAGCTTTCTTT
NA,TRBV6-5,NA,TRBJ1-3,CASIAQGLSGNTIYF,TGTGCCAGCATTGCACAGGGACTCTCTGGAAACACCATATATTTT
NA,TRBV5-6,NA,TRBJ2-3,CASSLGGTDTQYF,TGTGCCAGCAGCTTGGGGGGCACAGATACGCAGTATTTT
NA,TRBV27,NA,TRBJ1-2,CASSPPDGVGYTF,TGTGCCAGCAGTCCCCCCGACGGAGTCGGCTACACCTTC
TRBD1,TRBV12-3/TRBV12-4,NA,TRBJ2-7,CASSYHRGYEQYF,TGTGCCAGCAGTTACCACAGGGGCTACGAGCAGTACTTC
TRBD1,TRBV28,NA,TRBJ1-4,CASSFLGQGNEKLFF,TGTGCCAGCAGTTTTTTGGGACAGGGAAATGAAAAACTGTTTTTT
NA,TRBV20-1,NA,TRBJ2-7,CSASRLPFSYEQYF,TGCAGTGCTAGTAGGCTCCCATTTAGCTACGAGCAGTACTTC
NA,TRBV3-1/TRBV3-2,NA,TRBJ1-3,CASSLSTGVSGNTIYF,TGTGCCAGCAGTCTTTCAACAGGAGTCTCTGGAAACACCATATATTTT
NA,TRBV9,NA,TRBJ2-7,CASSARGGTYEQYF,TGTGCCAGCAGCGCCCGAGGGGGTACCTACGAGCAGTACTTC
NA,TRBV6-5,NA,TRBJ1-1,CASRPSASGGVEAFF,TGTGCCAGCAGGCCGAGTGCCTCAGGAGGGGTTGAAGCTTTCTTT
TRBD1,TRBV6-1,NA,TRBJ1-6,CASSEFVGTGNSPLHF,TGTGCCAGCAGTGAGTTCGTAGGGACAGGGAATTCACCCCTCCACTTT
NA,TRBV2,NA,TRBJ1-1,CASSELPLTEAFF,TGTGCCAGCAGTGAACTTCCCCTCACTGAAGCTTTCTTT
NA,TRBV28,NA,TRBJ1-1,CASSPHPVSNTEAFF,TGTGCCAGCAGTCCTCATCCGGTTTCGAACACTGAAGCTTTCTTT
NA,TRBV10-3,NA,TRBJ2-3,CAISESGTGNTQYF,TGTGCCATCAGTGAGTCGGGTACAGGGAATACGCAGTATTTT
TRBD1,TRBV7-9,NA,TRBJ2-7,CASSQGASYEQYF,TGTGCCAGCAGCCAGGGGGCCTCCTACGAGCAGTACTTC
TRBD1,TRBV23-1,NA,TRBJ2-1,CASSQQGQGYYNEQFF,TGCGCCAGCAGTCAACAAGGACAGGGCTACTACAATGAGCAGTTCTTC
NA,TRBV14,NA,TRBJ1-5,CASSQENNQPQHF,TGTGCCAGCAGCCAAGAGAACAATCAGCCCCAGCATTTT
TRBD1,TRBV5-6,NA,TRBJ2-2,CASSFGSGQGAGELFF,TGTGCCAGCAGCTTCGGATCGGGACAGGGGGCCGGGGAGCTGTTTTTT